One T cell receptor (beta chain) is described in this entry. Amplification targeted TCR beta CDR3 regions from RNA transcripts. An initial round of RT-PCR targeting the TCR CDR3 relied on the HTBI primer set. MiXCR was run by TCRdb on the multiplex PCR reads, yielding one entry per CDR3 protein. The repertoire holds roughly 800,000 distinct CDR3 sequences, 35% to 40% seen once, with more than 7% in the top ten. The CDR3 sequence is 12 residues long. With 1 base removed from V and 13 bases from J, the gap between germline ends came to 10 bases. The V gene's germline CDR1 is SEHNR and CDR2 FQNEAQ (reference sequence). Participants, patients aged 18 to 65, had newly diagnosed hyperthyroidism with a duration under 2 months. These data come from a study of T cells in Graves' hyperthyroidism and ophthalmopathy. At the level of the study: Upon initial diagnosis and before any treatment, peripheral blood was collected.

This clonotype was sampled from a man between 18 and 35 years old with Graves' hyperthyroidism. The sample was blood. This chain uses TRBV7-9 with TRBJ2-2; D is unclear. CDR3 sequence (DNA): TGTGCCAGCAGCTTAGGAGTCGGTGGGCTGTTTTTT. This codes for CASSLGVGGLFF.